The rows below give T cell receptor beta chains drawn from one sample of a study of memory CD4+ T cells and cytomegalovirus serostatus. Sequencing used immunoSEQ multiplex PCR; TCRdb keeps in-frame clones, though not all of them. The sample lists 40,000 to 55,000 clones; roughly four fifths were seen once. Sequenced sample: memory CD4+ T cells from blood. These receptors came from an adult in good health and CMV-seropositive. Each CDR3 is given with its conserved first and last residue.

>TRBV11-2|TRBJ2-7
CASSLDSYSYEQYF
>TRBV5-4|TRBJ1-4
CASSSKSRQGAREKLFF
>TRBV5-6|TRBJ2-5
CASSWTGRETQYF
>TRBV6-6|TRBJ1-1
CASRPRGQGAFKAAFF
>TRBV9|TRBJ1-4
CASSAPRGRGEKLFF
>TRBV6-1|TRBJ2-3
CASSEALPDTQYF
>TRBV28|TRBJ1-4
CASSPPTGGEEKLFF
>TRBV11-2|TRBJ1-1
CASSLVGGINTEAFF
>TRBV7-9|TRBJ1-3
CASSQLRDTIYF
>TRBV10-1|TRBJ1-2
CASNIRGRLYGYTF
>TRBV28|TRBJ2-7
CASLGGAFYEQYF
>TRBV7-9|TRBJ1-4
CASSTAYPGPNEKLFF
>TRBV28|TRBJ1-6
CASRVYRESDSPLHF
>TRBV10-2|TRBJ1-2
CASSPQGSNYGYTF
>TRBV7-3|TRBJ2-7
CASSIEARREQYF
>TRBV9|TRBJ2-3
CASSVVWQTDTQYF
>TRBV5-6|TRBJ1-2
CASSQATGRGYTF
>TRBV7-9|TRBJ1-1
CASSEGQGRTEAFF